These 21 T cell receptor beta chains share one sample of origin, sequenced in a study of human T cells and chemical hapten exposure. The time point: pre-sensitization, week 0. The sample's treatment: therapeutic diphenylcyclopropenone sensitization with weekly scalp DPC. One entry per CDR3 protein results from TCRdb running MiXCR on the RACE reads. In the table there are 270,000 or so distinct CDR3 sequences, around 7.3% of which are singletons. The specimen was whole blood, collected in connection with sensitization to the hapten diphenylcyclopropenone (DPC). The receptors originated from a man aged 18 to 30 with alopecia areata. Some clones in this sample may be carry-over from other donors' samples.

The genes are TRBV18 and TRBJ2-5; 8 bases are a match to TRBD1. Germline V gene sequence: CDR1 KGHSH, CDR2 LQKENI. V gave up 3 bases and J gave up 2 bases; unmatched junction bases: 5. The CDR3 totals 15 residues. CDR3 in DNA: TGTGCCAGCTCACCCAGGGGGCTAGGACAAGAGACCCAGTACTTC. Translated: CASSPRGLGQETQYF.

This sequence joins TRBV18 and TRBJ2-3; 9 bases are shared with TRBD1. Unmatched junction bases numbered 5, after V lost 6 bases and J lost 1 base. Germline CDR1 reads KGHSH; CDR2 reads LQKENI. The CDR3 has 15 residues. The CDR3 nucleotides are TGTGCCAGCTCCTACAGGGGGCAAGGCACAGATACGCAGTATTTT. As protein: CASSYRGQGTDTQYF.

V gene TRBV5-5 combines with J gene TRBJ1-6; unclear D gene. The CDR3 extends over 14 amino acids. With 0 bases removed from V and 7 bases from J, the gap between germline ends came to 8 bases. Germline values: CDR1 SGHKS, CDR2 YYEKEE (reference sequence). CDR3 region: CASSLESLNSPLHF. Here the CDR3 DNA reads TGTGCCAGCAGCTTGGAATCCTTGAATTCACCCCTCCACTTT. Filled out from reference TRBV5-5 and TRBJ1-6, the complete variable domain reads DAGVTQSPTHLIKTRGQQVTLRCSPISGHKSVSWYQQVLGQGPQFIFQYYEKEERGRGNFPDRFSARQFPNYSSELNVNALLLGDSALYLCASSLESLNSPLHFGNGTRLTVT.

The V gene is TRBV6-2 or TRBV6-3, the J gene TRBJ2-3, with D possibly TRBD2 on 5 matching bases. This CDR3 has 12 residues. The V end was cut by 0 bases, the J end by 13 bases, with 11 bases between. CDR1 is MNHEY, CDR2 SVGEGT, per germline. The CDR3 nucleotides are TGTGCCAGCAGTTACTCTCGGGGAAGAGAGTATTTT. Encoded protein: CASSYSRGREYF.

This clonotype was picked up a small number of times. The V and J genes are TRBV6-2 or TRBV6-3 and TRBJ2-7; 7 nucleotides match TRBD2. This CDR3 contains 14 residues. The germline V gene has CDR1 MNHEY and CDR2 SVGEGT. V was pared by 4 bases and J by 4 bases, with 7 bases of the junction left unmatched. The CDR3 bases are TGTGCCAGCAGTTCTACGGGACTACTTTACGAGCAGTACGTC. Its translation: CASSSTGLLYEQYV.

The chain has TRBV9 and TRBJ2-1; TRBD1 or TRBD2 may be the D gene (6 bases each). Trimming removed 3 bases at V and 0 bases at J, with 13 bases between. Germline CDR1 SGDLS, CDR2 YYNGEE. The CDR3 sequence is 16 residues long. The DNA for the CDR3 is TGTGCCAGCAGCGCCGGGGGCACCAACTCCTACAATGAGCAGTTCTTC. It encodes CASSAGGTNSYNEQFF.

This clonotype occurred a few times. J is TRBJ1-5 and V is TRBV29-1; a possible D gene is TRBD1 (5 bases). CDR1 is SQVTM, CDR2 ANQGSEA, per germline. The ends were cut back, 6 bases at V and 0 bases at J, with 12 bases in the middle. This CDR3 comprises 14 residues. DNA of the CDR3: TGCAGCGTCGCCGACAGCAATAGCAATCAGCCCCAGCATTTT. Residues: CSVADSNSNQPQHF.

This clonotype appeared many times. The CDR3 reads CASSLATVSYEQYF. CDR3 sequence (DNA): TGCGCCAGCAGCTTGGCTACAGTATCCTACGAGCAGTACTTC. V and J are TRBV5-1 and TRBJ2-7; no reliable D call. Germline lookup yields CDR1 SGHRS and CDR2 YFSETQ. V gave up 0 bases and J gave up 1 base, with 8 bases separating them. The CDR3 sequence is 14 residues long.

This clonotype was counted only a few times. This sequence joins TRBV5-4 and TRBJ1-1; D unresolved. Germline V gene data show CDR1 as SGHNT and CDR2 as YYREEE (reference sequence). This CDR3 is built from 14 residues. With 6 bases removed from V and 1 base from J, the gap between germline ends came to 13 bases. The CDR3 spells CASTRERANTEAFF. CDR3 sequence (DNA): TGTGCCAGCACCCGAGAAAGGGCGAACACTGAAGCTTTCTTT.

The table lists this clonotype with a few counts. The CDR3 sequence is CASSPPASYEQYF. The CDR3 DNA is TGTGCCAGCAGCCCCCCGGCTTCCTACGAGCAGTACTTC. The chain links TRBV28 to TRBJ2-7; D not resolved. This CDR3 is built from 13 residues. Per the germline V gene, CDR1 is MDHEN and CDR2 is SYDVKM. V shed 6 bases and J shed 1 base, with 10 bases lying between them. The full variable domain, completed using reference TRBV28 and TRBJ2-7, is DVKVTQSSRYLVKRTGEKVFLECVQDMDHENMFWYRQDPGLGLRLIYFSYDVKMKEKGDIPEGYSVSREKKERFSLILESASTNQTSMYLCASSPPASYEQYFGPGTRLTVT.

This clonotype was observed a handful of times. This CDR3 reads CASSPSATNEKLFF. The CDR3 DNA reads as TGTGCCAGCAGCCCTAGCGCAACTAATGAAAAACTGTTTTTT. The chain employs TRBV7-9 and TRBJ1-4; D is unclear. The CDR3 consists of 14 residues. The V end lost 5 bases, the J end lost 0 bases, and 7 bases lay between the germline ends. In germline, CDR1 is SEHNR, CDR2 FQNEAQ (reference sequence).

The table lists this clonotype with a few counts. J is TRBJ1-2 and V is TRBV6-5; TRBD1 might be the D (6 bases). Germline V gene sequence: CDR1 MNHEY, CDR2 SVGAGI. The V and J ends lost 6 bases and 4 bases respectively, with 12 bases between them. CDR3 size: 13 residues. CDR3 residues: CASRLQGLYGYTF. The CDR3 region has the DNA TGTGCCAGCAGATTACAGGGTCTCTATGGCTACACCTTC.

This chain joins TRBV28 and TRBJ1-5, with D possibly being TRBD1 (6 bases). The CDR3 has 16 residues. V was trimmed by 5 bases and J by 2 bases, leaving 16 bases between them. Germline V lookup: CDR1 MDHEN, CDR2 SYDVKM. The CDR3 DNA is TGTGCCAGCAGTACGCCCCAGGGGATAGGCAATCAGCCCCAGCATTTT. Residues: CASSTPQGIGNQPQHF.

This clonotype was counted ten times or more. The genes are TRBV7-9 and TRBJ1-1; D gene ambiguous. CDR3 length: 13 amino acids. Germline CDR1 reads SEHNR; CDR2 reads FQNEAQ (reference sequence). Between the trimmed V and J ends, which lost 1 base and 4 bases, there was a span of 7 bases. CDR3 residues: CASSLVGSTEAFF. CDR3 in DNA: TGTGCCAGCAGCTTAGTGGGGAGCACTGAAGCTTTCTTT.

The CDR3 reads CASSVWGGSKNIQYF. CDR3 nucleotide sequence: TGTGCCAGCAGCGTTTGGGGGGGCTCCAAAAACATTCAGTACTTC. V usage is TRBV9 and J usage is TRBJ2-4; a weak D match, TRBD2 (7 bases). Germline V gives CDR1 SGDLS, CDR2 YYNGEE. There are 15 residues in the CDR3. Trimming took off 2 bases at V and 2 bases at J, with 11 bases between the two ends.

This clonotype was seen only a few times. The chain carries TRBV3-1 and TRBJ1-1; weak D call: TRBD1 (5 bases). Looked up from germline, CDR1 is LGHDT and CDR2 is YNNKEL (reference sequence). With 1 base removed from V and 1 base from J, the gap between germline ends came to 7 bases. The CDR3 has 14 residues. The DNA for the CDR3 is TGTGCCAGCAGCCAAGGGGGGGAGAACACTGAAGCTTTCTTT. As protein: CASSQGGENTEAFF.

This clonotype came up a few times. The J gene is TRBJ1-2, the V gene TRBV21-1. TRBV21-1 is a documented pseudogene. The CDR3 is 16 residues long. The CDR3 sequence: CASSPRRTPTNYGYTF. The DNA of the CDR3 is TGTGCCAGCAGCCCACGTCGCACACCCACTAACTATGGCTACACCTTC.

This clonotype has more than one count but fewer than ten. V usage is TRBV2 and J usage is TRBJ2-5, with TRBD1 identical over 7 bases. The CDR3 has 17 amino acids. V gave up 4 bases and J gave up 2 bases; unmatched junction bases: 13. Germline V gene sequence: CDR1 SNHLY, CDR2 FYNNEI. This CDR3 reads CASSANRRTGHQETQYF. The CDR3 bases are TGTGCCAGCAGTGCAAACCGCAGGACAGGCCATCAAGAGACCCAGTACTTC. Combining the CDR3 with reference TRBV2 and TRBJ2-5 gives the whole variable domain EPEVTQTPSHQVTQMGQEVILRCVPISNHLYFYWYRQILGQKVEFLVSFYNNEISEKSEIFDDQFSVERPDGSNFTLKIRSTKLEDSAMYFCASSANRRTGHQETQYFGPGTRLLVL.

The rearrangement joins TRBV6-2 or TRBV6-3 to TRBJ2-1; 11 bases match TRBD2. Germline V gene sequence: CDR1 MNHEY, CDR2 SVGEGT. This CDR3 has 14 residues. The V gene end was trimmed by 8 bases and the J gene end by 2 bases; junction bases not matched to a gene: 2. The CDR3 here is CASEGLAAYNEQFF. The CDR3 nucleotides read TGTGCCAGCGAGGGACTAGCGGCCTACAATGAGCAGTTCTTC.

This chain's CDR3 is CASSYSPGRRYTF. The CDR3 DNA reads as TGTGCCAGCAGTTACAGCCCCGGACGCCGCTACACCTTC. The chain employs TRBV2 and TRBJ1-2, with D hard to call. CDR1 is SNHLY, CDR2 FYNNEI, per germline. With 5 bases removed from V and 9 bases from J, the gap between germline ends came to 16 bases. The CDR3 runs to 13 residues.

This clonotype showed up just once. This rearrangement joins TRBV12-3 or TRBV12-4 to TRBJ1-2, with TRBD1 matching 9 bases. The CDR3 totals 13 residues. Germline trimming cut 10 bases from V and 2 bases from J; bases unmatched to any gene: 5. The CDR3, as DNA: TGTGCCAACAGGGACAGGGTAAACTATGGCTACACCTTC. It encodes CANRDRVNYGYTF.